These T cell receptor beta chains were read from a single sample in a study of cytomegalovirus exposure and HLA in healthy donors. Repertoires were generated with immunoSEQ multiplex PCR, while TCRdb's copy carries only in-frame clones and drops some. The sample holds tens of thousands of clones, 60% to 85% seen once. Sequencing was carried out using PBMCs. Every receptor here comes from a woman aged 40 to 50 in good health and CMV-seropositive. CDR3s include the opening cysteine and the closing phenylalanine or tryptophan. The D gene is left open where the match is weak. Not all rows give a size; the values are once, few, many and, for expanded clones, a class.

CASSFSGRSYEQYF | TGTGCCAGCAGCTTTAGCGGGAGATCCTACGAGCAGTACTTC | TRBJ2-7 | TRBV7-8 | TRBD2 | 14 | .
CASSFPGGGYTF | TGTGCCAGCAGCTTCCCCGGGGGTGGCTACACCTTC | TRBJ1-2 | TRBV7-2 | . | 12 | .
CASRRTGSSSTDTQYF | TGTGCCAGTAGGCGAACAGGGAGCTCTAGCACAGATACGCAGTATTTT | TRBJ2-3 | TRBV19 | . | 16 | .
CASSLAVTGGYTEAFF | TGTGCCAGCAGCTTAGCAGTGACAGGGGGTTACACTGAAGCTTTCTTT | TRBJ1-1 | TRBV7-2 | TRBD1 | 16 | .
CASSQEGAPNEQFF | TGTGCCAGCAGCCAAGAAGGAGCTCCCAATGAGCAGTTCTTC | TRBJ2-1 | TRBV14 | . | 14 | .
CASAPSAGGTSSYNEQFF | TGTGCCAGCGCGCCTTCAGCGGGAGGAACTAGCTCCTACAATGAGCAGTTCTTC | TRBJ2-1 | TRBV5-4 | TRBD2 | 18 | .
CSVEGLAGGSTDTQYF | TGCAGCGTTGAGGGACTAGCGGGAGGAAGCACAGATACGCAGTATTTT | TRBJ2-3 | TRBV29-1 | TRBD2 | 16 | .
CASSFFQGGGTEAFF | TGTGCCAGCAGTTTTTTTCAGGGGGGCGGCACTGAAGCTTTCTTT | TRBJ1-1 | TRBV28 | TRBD1 | 15 | .
CASSPGLSQPQHF | TGTGCCAGTAGCCCGGGACTTAGTCAGCCCCAGCATTTT | TRBJ1-5 | TRBV19 | . | 13 | .
CASSPGTGGYEQYF | TGTGCCAGCAGTCCTGGGACAGGGGGCTACGAGCAGTACTTC | TRBJ2-7 | TRBV27 | TRBD1 | 14 | .
CSVEGQGGSYNEQFF | TGCAGCGTTGAAGGACAGGGAGGATCCTACAATGAGCAGTTCTTC | TRBJ2-1 | TRBV29-1 | . | 15 | .
CASSLVGRGETNEKLFF | TGTGCCAGCAGCTTAGTCGGCAGGGGGGAGACTAATGAAAAACTGTTTTTT | TRBJ1-4 | TRBV7-9 | TRBD1 | 17 | .
CASSPAAKGEQYF | TGTGCCAGCAGCCCCGCGGCAAAGGGGGAGCAGTACTTC | TRBJ2-7 | TRBV27 | . | 13 | .
CASNEDRLGRASNEQFF | TGTGCCAGCAATGAAGATCGTCTCGGGAGGGCGAGTAATGAGCAGTTCTTC | TRBJ2-1 | TRBV2 | TRBD2 | 17 | .
CASSMARQGAYNEQFF | TGTGCCAGTAGTATGGCGCGGCAGGGGGCCTACAATGAGCAGTTCTTC | TRBJ2-1 | TRBV19 | TRBD1 | 16 | .
CASREQGAVQPQHF | TGTGCCAGTAGGGAACAGGGAGCGGTTCAGCCCCAGCATTTT | TRBJ1-5 | TRBV19 | . | 14 | .
CASSYGTASTYEQYF | TGTGCCAGCAGTTACGGGACAGCTAGCACCTACGAGCAGTACTTC | TRBJ2-7 | TRBV27 | TRBD1 | 15 | .
CASSVDTSIYEQFF | TGTGCCAGCAGCGTAGATACTAGCATCTATGAGCAGTTCTTC | TRBJ2-1 | TRBV9 | . | 14 | .
CASSQATGQRGTEAFF | TGCGCCAGCAGCCAGGCGACAGGGCAGAGAGGCACTGAAGCTTTCTTT | TRBJ1-1 | TRBV4-3 | TRBD1 | 16 | few
CASRLDSAYEQYF | TGTGCCAGCAGACTGGACTCTGCCTACGAGCAGTACTTC | TRBJ2-7 | TRBV5-4 | . | 13 | .
CSANPLRYF | TGCAGTGCTAATCCCCTTAGGTACTTC | TRBJ2-7 | TRBV20-1 | . | 9 | .
CASSPGLPRDTQYF | TGTGCCAGCAGCCCTGGACTGCCGAGAGATACGCAGTATTTT | TRBJ2-3 | TRBV27 | . | 14 | .
CASSWTSGRAYTGELFF | TGTGCCAGCAGCTGGACTAGCGGGAGGGCCTACACCGGGGAGCTGTTTTTT | TRBJ2-2 | TRBV2 | TRBD2 | 17 | once
CASKELANTGELFF | TGTGCCAGCAAGGAGCTCGCGAACACCGGGGAGCTGTTTTTT | TRBJ2-2 | TRBV11-2 | . | 14 | .
CASSLVGGANTGELFF | TGTGCCAGCAGCTTAGTTGGCGGGGCGAACACCGGGGAGCTGTTTTTT | TRBJ2-2 | TRBV7-2 | . | 16 | .
CASSALGGTGELFF | TGTGCCAGCAGCGCACTAGGGGGAACCGGGGAGCTGTTTTTT | TRBJ2-2 | TRBV9 | . | 14 | .